There are many counts of the clone carrying this T cell receptor (beta chain). The data were obtained in a study of neurological immune-mediated disorders. The cDNA was synthesized by means of template-switch 5'RACE, which was carried out with 10-nucleotide random UMIs. One entry per CDR3 protein results from TCRdb running MiXCR on the 5' RACE reads. This sample carries some 68,000 distinct CDR3 sequences, around 13% of them seen once, and the ten largest clones take about 4.6%. Described time point: longitudinal time-point 1 (baseline). The sample taken for sequencing was PBMCs. This receptor was identified in a female donor with HTLV-1-associated myelopathy (HAM/TSP).

CDR3 sequence: CASSYSGYRATGELFF. In nucleotides, the CDR3 is TGTGCCAGCAGTTACTCGGGTTACAGAGCAACCGGGGAGCTGTTTTTT. This sequence joins TRBV6-5 and TRBJ2-2; D gene ambiguous. V gave up 0 bases and J gave up 5 bases, with 13 bases separating them. The CDR3 has 16 amino acids. The germline V gene has CDR1 MNHEY and CDR2 SVGAGI.